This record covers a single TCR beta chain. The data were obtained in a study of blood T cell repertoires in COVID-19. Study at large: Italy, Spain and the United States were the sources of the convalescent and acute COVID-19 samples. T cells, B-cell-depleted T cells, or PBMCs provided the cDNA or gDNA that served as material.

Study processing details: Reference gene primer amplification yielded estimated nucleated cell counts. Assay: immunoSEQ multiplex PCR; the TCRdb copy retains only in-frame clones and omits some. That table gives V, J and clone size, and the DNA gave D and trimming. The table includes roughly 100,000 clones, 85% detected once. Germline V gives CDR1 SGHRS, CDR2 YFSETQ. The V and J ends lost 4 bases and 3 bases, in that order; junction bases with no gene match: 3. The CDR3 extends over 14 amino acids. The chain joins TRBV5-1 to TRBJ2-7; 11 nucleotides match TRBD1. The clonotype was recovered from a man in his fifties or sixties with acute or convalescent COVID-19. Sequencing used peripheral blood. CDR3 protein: CASSRTGGDYEQYF. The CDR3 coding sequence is TGCGCCAGCAGCCGGACAGGGGGCGACTACGAGCAGTACTTC.